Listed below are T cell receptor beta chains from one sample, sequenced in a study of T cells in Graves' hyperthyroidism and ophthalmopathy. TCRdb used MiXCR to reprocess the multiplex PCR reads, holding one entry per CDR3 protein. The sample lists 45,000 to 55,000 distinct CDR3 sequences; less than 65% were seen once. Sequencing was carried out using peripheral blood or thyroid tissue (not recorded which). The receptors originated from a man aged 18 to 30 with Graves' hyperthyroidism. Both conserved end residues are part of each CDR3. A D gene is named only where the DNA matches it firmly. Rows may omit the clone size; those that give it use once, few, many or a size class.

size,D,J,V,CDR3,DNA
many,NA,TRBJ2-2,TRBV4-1,CASSQGGIRGTGELFF,TGCGCCAGCAGCCAGGGCGGGATCCGTGGGACCGGGGAGCTGTTTTTT
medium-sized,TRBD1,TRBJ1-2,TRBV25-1,CARYLLQGEHGYTF,TGTGCCAGGTACCTACTACAGGGGGAACATGGCTACACCTTC
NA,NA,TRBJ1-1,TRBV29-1,CSAVGLATEALF,TGCAGCGCCGTGGGATTAGCCACTGAAGCTCTCTTT
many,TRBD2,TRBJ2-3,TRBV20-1,CSARAGGHSDTQYF,TGCAGTGCTAGAGCGGGGGGGCACTCAGATACGCAGTATTTT
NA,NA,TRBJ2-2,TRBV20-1,CSVLTGELFF,TGCAGTGTTCTAACCGGGGAGCTGTTTTTT
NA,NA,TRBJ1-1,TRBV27,CASSSLRTLGENTEAFF,TGTGCCAGCTCATCCTTAAGGACTCTAGGGGAGAACACTGAAGCTTTCTTT
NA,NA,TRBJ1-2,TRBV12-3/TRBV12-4,CASSLTGTLYGYTF,TGTGCCAGCAGTCTTACCGGGACCCTCTATGGCTACACCTTC
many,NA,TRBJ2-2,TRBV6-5,CASSPTGRTTGELFF,TGTGCCAGCAGCCCAACCGGCAGGACCACCGGGGAGCTGTTTTTT
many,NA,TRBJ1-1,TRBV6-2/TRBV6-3,CASSYSTGTEAFF,TGTGCCAGCAGTTACTCGACAGGTACGGAAGCTTTCTTT
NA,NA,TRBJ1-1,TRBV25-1,CASSSREVNTEAFF,TGTGCCAGCAGTTCTCGTGAAGTGAACACTGAAGCTTTCTTT
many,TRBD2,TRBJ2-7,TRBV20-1,CSVTGGFHEQYF,TGCAGTGTCACGGGGGGATTCCACGAGCAGTACTTC
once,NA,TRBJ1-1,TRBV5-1,CASSPATGGDDTEAFF,TGCGCCAGCAGCCCTGCGACGGGGGGTGACGACACTGAAGCTTTCTTC